The 19 T cell receptor beta chains presented below share a single source sample, sequenced in a study of long-term antiretroviral therapy in people with HIV. They ran version v3.0 of the immunoSEQ assay at survey level. Sequencing was performed with immunoSEQ multiplex PCR; in TCRdb, only in-frame clones are kept and a portion is missing. The sample holds tens of thousands of clones, more than 95% seen once. The material sequenced was unsorted PBMCs, taken 6.9 years after starting antiretroviral therapy. The receptors originated from a man in his thirties or forties with HIV.

This sequence joins TRBV7-9 and TRBJ2-7; 8 positions match TRBD2. CDR1 is SEHNR, CDR2 FQNEAQ, per germline (reference sequence). Trimming took 6 bases from V and 5 from J; bases not matched to a gene: 9. The CDR3 totals 14 residues. CDR3 nucleotides: TGTGCCAGCAGTCTTAGCGGGGAGGTTAACGAGCAGTACTTC. As protein: CASSLSGEVNEQYF.

The chain carries TRBV5-1 and TRBJ1-1; D possibly corresponds to TRBD1 (6 bases). Deletions cut 7 bases from V and 2 bases from J, with 9 bases between. This CDR3 spans 12 amino acids. In germline, CDR1 is SGHRS, CDR2 YFSETQ. The CDR3 sequence is CASGGTNTEAFF. Written as DNA, the CDR3 is TGCGCCAGCGGGGGCACTAACACTGAAGCTTTCTTT.

The chain joins TRBV5-1 to TRBJ1-1; unclear D gene. The CDR3 length is 14 residues. Deletions cut 5 bases from V and 1 base from J, with 12 bases between. CDR1 SGHRS and CDR2 YFSETQ come from the germline V gene. CDR3 nucleotide sequence: TGCGCCAGCAGTCACGGTTATGCGAACACTGAAGCTTTCTTT. This translates into CASSHGYANTEAFF.

The chain is built from TRBV4-2 and TRBJ2-7; 7 bases map to TRBD2. Germline V gene lookup returns CDR1 LGHNA and CDR2 YNFKEQ. V shed 3 bases, J shed 2 bases, and the junction held 7 bases outside the gene matches. The CDR3 spans 15 residues. DNA for the CDR3: TGTGCCAGCAGCCACGCCGGGAGCGGGGCCTACGAGCAGTACTTC. Protein: CASSHAGSGAYEQYF.

This clone was picked up one time. The chain combines TRBV30 with TRBJ1-2; D gene uncertain. The CDR3 has 13 residues. Germline values: CDR1 GTSNPN, CDR2 SVGIG (reference sequence). Trimming took off 0 bases at V and 5 bases at J, with 10 bases between the two ends. DNA of the CDR3: TGTGCCTGGAGTGTCGCAGGACCATATGGCTACACCTTC. This gives the protein CAWSVAGPYGYTF.

The chain is built from TRBV5-5 and TRBJ1-6, with 7 nucleotides matching TRBD1. CDR1 and CDR2 from the germline V gene are SGHKS and YYEKEE (reference sequence). V gave up 1 base and J gave up 9 bases; unmatched junction bases: 13. This CDR3 comprises 17 residues. The CDR3: CASSLPGEGALTSPLHF. As DNA, the CDR3 is TGTGCCAGCAGCTTGCCAGGTGAGGGGGCTCTGACTTCACCCCTCCACTTT.

This rearrangement joins TRBV6-1 to TRBJ1-5, with 7 bases lining up with TRBD1. The CDR3 has 13 residues. The germline CDR1 and CDR2 sequences are MNHNS and SASEGT. After removal of 2 bases from V and 7 bases from J, the junction contained 2 bases not matched to a gene. Here the CDR3 reads CASSETGAQPQHF. DNA for the CDR3: TGTGCCAGCAGTGAAACAGGGGCCCAGCCCCAGCATTTT.

The rearrangement joins TRBV11-3 to TRBJ2-1; 8 nucleotides match TRBD2. Germline lookup yields CDR1 SGHNT and CDR2 YENEEA. The V and J ends lost 5 bases and 5 bases, in that order; junction bases with no gene match: 8. The CDR3 has 15 amino acids. The CDR3 DNA reads as TGTGCCAGCAGCCCTAAGTCGGGGGGGAACAATGAGCAGTTCTTC. Its translation is CASSPKSGGNNEQFF.

This clone came up once. The V call is TRBV15, the J call TRBJ2-3; no reliable D call. There are 14 residues in the CDR3. V dropped 0 bases and J dropped 3 bases, with 7 bases sitting between them. Germline CDR1 reads LNHNV; CDR2 reads YYDKDF (reference sequence). CDR3 region: CATSREGDTDTQYF. CDR3 sequence (DNA): TGTGCCACCAGCAGAGAGGGCGATACAGATACGCAGTATTTT.

The chain uses TRBV29-1 and TRBJ2-5; 13 bases fit TRBD2. The CDR3 length is 17 residues. Germline loops: CDR1 SQVTM, CDR2 ANQGSEA. V trimming: 4 bases; J trimming: 0 bases; junction bases outside the gene matches: 8. The chain's CDR3 is CSVVRLAGGGYQETQYF. The CDR3 nucleotides are TGCAGCGTTGTTAGACTAGCGGGGGGCGGGTACCAAGAGACCCAGTACTTC. The variable domain in full, completed from reference TRBV29-1 and TRBJ2-5, reads SAVISQKPSRDICQRGTSLTIQCQVDSQVTMMFWYRQQPGQSLTLIATANQGSEATYESGFVIDKFPISRPNLTFSTLTVSNMSPEDSSIYLCSVVRLAGGGYQETQYFGPGTRLLVL.

The J gene is TRBJ2-1, the V gene TRBV7-6; 12 nucleotides align to TRBD2. This CDR3 is built from 15 residues. J lost 4 bases, V lost 5 bases, and 3 bases had no gene match. Germline V gene data show CDR1 as SGHVS and CDR2 as FNYEAQ. The CDR3 here is CASSPLAGGYNEQFF. The CDR3, as DNA: TGTGCCAGCAGCCCCCTAGCGGGGGGGTACAATGAGCAGTTCTTC.

Remarks on this clone: The sample holds other DNA sequences that translate to the same CDR3. The rearrangement links TRBV7-2 to TRBJ2-1, with TRBD2 matching over 13 bases. V shed 4 bases and J 10 bases; nucleotides not matched to a gene: 7. CDR3 length equals 15 residues. CDR1 is SGHTA and CDR2 is FQGNSA in the germline V gene. CDR3 sequence (DNA): TGTGCCAGCAGCTCAGGACTAGCGGGAGTTAACGAGCAGTTCTTC. Translating gives CASSSGLAGVNEQFF.

The chain has TRBV5-6 and TRBJ1-4, with 7 bases aligning to TRBD1. Per the germline V gene, CDR1 is SGHDT and CDR2 is YYEEEE. V shed 3 bases, J shed 7 bases, and the junction held 9 bases outside the gene matches. The CDR3 spans 15 residues. CDR3 nucleotide sequence: TGTGCCAGCAGCTGGGAAACAGGGGAAGGTGAAAAACTGTTTTTT. It is translated as CASSWETGEGEKLFF.

The V call is TRBV7-9, the J call TRBJ1-2, with 8 bases fitting TRBD1. This CDR3 comprises 14 residues. Trimming took 4 bases from V and 7 from J; bases not matched to a gene: 8. Germline lookup yields CDR1 SEHNR and CDR2 FQNEAQ (reference sequence). The CDR3 loop reads CASSSDSDRGGYTF. The CDR3 nucleotides read TGTGCCAGCAGCTCCGACTCCGACAGGGGTGGCTACACCTTC.

This rearrangement joins TRBV19 to TRBJ1-1, with 10 bases identical to TRBD1. Germline V CDR1 and CDR2: LNHDA, SQIVND (reference sequence). The junction had 15 bases not matched to a gene; V was cut back by 7 bases and J by 1 base. CDR3 length: 18 residues. CDR3 DNA sequence: TGTGCCAGTAATGATCCCGGGAGACAGGGGGCCGCGAACACTGAAGCTTTCTTT. Translating gives CASNDPGRQGAANTEAFF. Combining the CDR3 with reference TRBV19 and TRBJ1-1 gives the whole variable domain DGGITQSPKYLFRKEGQNVTLSCEQNLNHDAMYWYRQDPGQGLRLIYYSQIVNDFQKGDIAEGYSVSREKKESFPLTVTSAQKNPTAFYLCASNDPGRQGAANTEAFFGQGTRLTVV.

The chain combines TRBV27 with TRBJ2-1, with 7 bases fitting TRBD2. The CDR3 has 14 residues. J lost 8 bases, V lost 9 bases, and 13 bases had no gene match. Germline lookup yields CDR1 MNHEY and CDR2 SMNVEV (reference sequence). CDR3 sequence reads: CASRRREHWYEQFF. The DNA for the CDR3 is TGTGCCAGTCGACGGCGGGAGCATTGGTATGAGCAGTTCTTC.

The chain combines TRBV7-3 with TRBJ1-2, with 8 nucleotides matching TRBD1. V lost 1 base, J lost 7 bases, and 8 bases stayed unmatched. The CDR3 is made up of 15 amino acids. Germline CDR1 and CDR2: SGHTA and FQGTGA. The CDR3 loop reads CASSLRPQGAGGYTF. The CDR3, as DNA: TGTGCCAGCAGCTTAAGACCCCAGGGGGCCGGTGGCTACACCTTC.

This chain joins TRBV6-6 and TRBJ1-1; no firm D call. Trimming removed 5 bases at V and 8 bases at J, with 9 bases between. The CDR3 extends over 11 amino acids. Germline CDR1 is MNHNY and CDR2 is SVGAGI (reference sequence). CDR3 in DNA: TGTGCCAGCAGTCCCCAGCGAGAAGCTTTCTTT. Amino acids: CASSPQREAFF.

The CDR3 sequence: CASSLGERTSATNEKLFF. The CDR3 DNA is TGTGCCAGCAGCTTAGGAGAGCGGACGTCCGCAACTAATGAAAAACTGTTTTTT. The J gene is TRBJ1-4, the V gene TRBV11-3; D gene uncertain. This CDR3 is built from 18 residues. The germline V gene encodes CDR1 SGHNT and CDR2 YENEEA. V was clipped by 1 base and J by 0 bases, with 15 bases between them.